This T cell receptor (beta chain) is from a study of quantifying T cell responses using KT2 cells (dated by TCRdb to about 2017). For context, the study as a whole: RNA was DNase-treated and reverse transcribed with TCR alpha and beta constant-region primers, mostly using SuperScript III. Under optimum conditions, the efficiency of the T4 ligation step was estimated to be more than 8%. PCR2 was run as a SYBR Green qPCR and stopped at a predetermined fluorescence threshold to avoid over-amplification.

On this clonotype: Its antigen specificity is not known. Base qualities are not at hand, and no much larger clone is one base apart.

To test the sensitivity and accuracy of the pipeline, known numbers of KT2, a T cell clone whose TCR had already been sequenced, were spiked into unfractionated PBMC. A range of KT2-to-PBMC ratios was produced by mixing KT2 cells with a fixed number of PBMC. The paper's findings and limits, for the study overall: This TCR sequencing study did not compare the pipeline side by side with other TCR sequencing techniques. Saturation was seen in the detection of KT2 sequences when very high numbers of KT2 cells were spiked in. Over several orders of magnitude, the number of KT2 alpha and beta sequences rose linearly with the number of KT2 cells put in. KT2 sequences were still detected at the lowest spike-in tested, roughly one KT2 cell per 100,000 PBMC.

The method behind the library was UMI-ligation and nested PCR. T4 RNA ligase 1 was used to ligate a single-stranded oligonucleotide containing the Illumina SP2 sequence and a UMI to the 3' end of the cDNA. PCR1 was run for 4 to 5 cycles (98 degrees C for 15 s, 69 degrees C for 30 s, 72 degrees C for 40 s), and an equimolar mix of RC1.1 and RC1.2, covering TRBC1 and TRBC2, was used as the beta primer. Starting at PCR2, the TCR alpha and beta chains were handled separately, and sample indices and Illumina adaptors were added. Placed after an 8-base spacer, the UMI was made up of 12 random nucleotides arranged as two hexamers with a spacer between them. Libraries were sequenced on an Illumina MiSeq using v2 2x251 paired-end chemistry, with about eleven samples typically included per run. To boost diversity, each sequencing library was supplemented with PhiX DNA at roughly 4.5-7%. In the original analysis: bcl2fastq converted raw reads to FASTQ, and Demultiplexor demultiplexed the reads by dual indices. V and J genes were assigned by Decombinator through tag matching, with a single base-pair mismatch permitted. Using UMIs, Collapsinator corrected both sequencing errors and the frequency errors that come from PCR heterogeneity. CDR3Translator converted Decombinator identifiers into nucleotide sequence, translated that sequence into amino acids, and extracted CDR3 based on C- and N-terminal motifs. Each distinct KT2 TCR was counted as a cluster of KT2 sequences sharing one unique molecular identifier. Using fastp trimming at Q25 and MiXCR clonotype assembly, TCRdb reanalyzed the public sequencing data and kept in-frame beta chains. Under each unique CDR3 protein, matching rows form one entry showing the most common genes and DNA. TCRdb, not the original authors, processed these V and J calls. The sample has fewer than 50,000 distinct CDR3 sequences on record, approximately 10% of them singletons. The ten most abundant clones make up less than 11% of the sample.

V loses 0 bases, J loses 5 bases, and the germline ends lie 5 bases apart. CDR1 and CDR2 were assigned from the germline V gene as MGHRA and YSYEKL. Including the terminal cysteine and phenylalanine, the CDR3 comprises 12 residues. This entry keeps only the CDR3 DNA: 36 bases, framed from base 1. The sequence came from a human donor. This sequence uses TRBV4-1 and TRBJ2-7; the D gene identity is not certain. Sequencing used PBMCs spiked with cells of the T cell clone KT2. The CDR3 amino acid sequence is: CASSQDGNEQYF. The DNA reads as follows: TGCGCCAGCAGCCAAGATGGGAACGAGCAGTACTTC.